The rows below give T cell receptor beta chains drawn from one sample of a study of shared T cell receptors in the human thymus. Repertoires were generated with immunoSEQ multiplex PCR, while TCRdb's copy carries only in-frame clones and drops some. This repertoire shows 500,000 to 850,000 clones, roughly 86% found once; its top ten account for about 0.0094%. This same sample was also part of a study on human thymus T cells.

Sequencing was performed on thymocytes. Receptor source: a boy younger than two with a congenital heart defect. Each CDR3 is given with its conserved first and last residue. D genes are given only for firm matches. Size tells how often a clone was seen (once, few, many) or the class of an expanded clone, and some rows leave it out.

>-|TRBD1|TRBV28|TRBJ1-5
TGTGCCAGCAGTTTATCGGTCGGGACAGTCGATAGCAATCAGCCCCAGCATTTT
CASSLSVGTVDSNQPQHF
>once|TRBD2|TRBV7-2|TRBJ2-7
TGTGCCAGCAGCTCTGACCCCCCGGCGGGAGTAACGGGCGAGCAGTACTTC
CASSSDPPAGVTGEQYF
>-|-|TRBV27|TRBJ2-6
TGTGCCAGCAGTCCAACTGGGGCCAACGTCCTGACTTTC
CASSPTGANVLTF
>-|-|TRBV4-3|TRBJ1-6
TGCGCCAGCAGCCAAGATCTGAGGGTCTCCTATAATTCACCCCTCCACTTT
CASSQDLRVSYNSPLHF
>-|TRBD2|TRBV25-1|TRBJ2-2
TGTGCCAGCAGTGAATTTAGCGGGAGCCGCAGGGCCACCGGGGAGCTGTTTTTT
CASSEFSGSRRATGELFF
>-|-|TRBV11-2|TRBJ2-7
TGTGCCAGCAGCTTAGCCTCCAGACATCCACGGGGAGAGCAGTACTTC
CASSLASRHPRGEQYF
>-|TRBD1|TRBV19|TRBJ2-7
TGTGCCAGTAGTCCGGGGACAGGGATGTTCTACGAGCAGTACTTC
CASSPGTGMFYEQYF
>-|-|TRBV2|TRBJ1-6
TGTGCCAGCACCCCTCCGGACATCTATAATTCACCCCTCCACTTT
CASTPPDIYNSPLHF
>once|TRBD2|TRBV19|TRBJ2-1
TGTGCCAGTACTACCGGGACTAGCGGTATTAGCTCCTACAATGAGCAGTTCTTC
CASTTGTSGISSYNEQFF
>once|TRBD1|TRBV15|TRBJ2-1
TGTGCCACCAGCAGAGTCCAGGACAGGGGGAGGAATGAGCAGTTCTTC
CATSRVQDRGRNEQFF
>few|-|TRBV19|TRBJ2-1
TGTGCCAGTATCGGGAACACAAATGAGCAGTTCTTC
CASIGNTNEQFF
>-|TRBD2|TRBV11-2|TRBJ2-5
TGTGCCAGCAGCTTCAGGGCGGGGGGGCACGAGACCCAGTACTTC
CASSFRAGGHETQYF
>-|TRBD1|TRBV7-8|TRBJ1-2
TGTGCCAGCAGCGTAAAGCCCGGGACAGGGATTGACTATGGCTACACCTTC
CASSVKPGTGIDYGYTF
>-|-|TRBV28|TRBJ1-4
TGTGCCAGCAGCGCCCCTCCGGAGGCTAATGAAAAACTGTTTTTT
CASSAPPEANEKLFF
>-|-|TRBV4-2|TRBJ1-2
TGTGCCAGCAGCCATGGGGTGGGCGGGGGCCTCTACACCTTC
CASSHGVGGGLYTF
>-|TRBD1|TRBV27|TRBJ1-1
TGTGCCAGCAGTCCAGGACAGGGCCAAGCTTTCTTT
CASSPGQGQAFF
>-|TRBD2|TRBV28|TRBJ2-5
TGTGCCAGCAGTTTCTCCGGGACTAGCAGGGAGACCCAGTACTTC
CASSFSGTSRETQYF
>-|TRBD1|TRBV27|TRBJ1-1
TGTGCCAGCAGTTTAGCCGGGACAGGGGACACTGAAGCTTTCTTT
CASSLAGTGDTEAFF
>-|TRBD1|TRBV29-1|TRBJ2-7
TGCAGCGTTCTCAAAATAGGGGACAGGGTTCCCTACGAGCAGTACTTC
CSVLKIGDRVPYEQYF
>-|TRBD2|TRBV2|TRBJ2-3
TGTGCCAGCAGTGAAGGGGCTAGCGGGAGAACAGATACGCAGTATTTT
CASSEGASGRTDTQYF
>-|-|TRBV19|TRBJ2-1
TGTGCCAGTAGTTTACCACAGGAGAAATCCTACAATGAGCAGTTCTTC
CASSLPQEKSYNEQFF
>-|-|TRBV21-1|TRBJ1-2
TGTGCCAGCAGCAAAGTAGACAGGGGTTTGGAGGGCTACACCTTC
CASSKVDRGLEGYTF
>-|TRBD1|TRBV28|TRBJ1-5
TGTGCCAGCAGTTTACAGGGACAGGGACTCGGCAATCAGCCCCAGCATTTT
CASSLQGQGLGNQPQHF
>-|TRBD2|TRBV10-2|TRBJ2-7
TGCGCCAGCACCACCGATCTAGCGGGCGAGGACTCCTACGAGCAGTACTTC
CASTTDLAGEDSYEQYF
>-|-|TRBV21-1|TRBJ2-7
TGTGCCAGCAGCGAAAGGGGGCGCCGGACTAGCGGGAACACCTACGAGCAGTACTTC
CASSERGRRTSGNTYEQYF
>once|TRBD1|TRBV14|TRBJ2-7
TGTGCCAGCAGCCAATCGCCGGGACAGTTCTACGAGCAGTACTTC
CASSQSPGQFYEQYF
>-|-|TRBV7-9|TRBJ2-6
TGTGCCAGCAGCTTCGGGGAACTAGGCCTCTCTGGGGCCAACGTCCTGACTTTC
CASSFGELGLSGANVLTF
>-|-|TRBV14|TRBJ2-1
TGTGCCAGCAGCCAGACTAGCTACAATGAGCAGTTCTTC
CASSQTSYNEQFF
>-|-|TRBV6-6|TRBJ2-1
TGTGCCAGCAGTTGGGACAGCGGGTACAATGAGCAGTTCTTC
CASSWDSGYNEQFF
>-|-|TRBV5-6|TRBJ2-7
TGTGCCAGCAGCTTAATCCAAGGGAACAGGGCGTCGGGCGAGCAGTACTTC
CASSLIQGNRASGEQYF
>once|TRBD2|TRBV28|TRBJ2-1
TGTGCCAGCAGTTTAGTTAGCGGGAGGGCCCGGTACAATGAGCAGTTCTTC
CASSLVSGRARYNEQFF
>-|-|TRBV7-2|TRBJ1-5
TGTGCCAGCAGCTTAACTCGGTCCCCCAATCAGCCCCAGCATTTT
CASSLTRSPNQPQHF
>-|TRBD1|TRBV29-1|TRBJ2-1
TGCAGCGTTGAAGGGGACAGGATTAACAATGAGCAGTTCTTC
CSVEGDRINNEQFF
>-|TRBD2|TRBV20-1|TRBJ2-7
TGCAGTGCTCGGACTAGTTACGAGCAGTACTTC
CSARTSYEQYF
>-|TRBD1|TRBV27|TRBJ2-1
TGTGCCAGCAGTTTGGACAGGGTGGCCTACAATGAGCAGTTCTTC
CASSLDRVAYNEQFF
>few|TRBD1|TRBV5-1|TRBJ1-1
TGCGCCAGCAGCCAACAGGGGGCTGGGAACACTGAAGCTTTCTTT
CASSQQGAGNTEAFF
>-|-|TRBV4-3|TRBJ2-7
TGCGCCAGCAGCCTCGCGGATCATCCCTACGAGCAGTACTTC
CASSLADHPYEQYF
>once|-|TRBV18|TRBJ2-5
TGTGCCAGCTCACCGTTGGCAGGGGCAAAGGAGACCCAGTACTTC
CASSPLAGAKETQYF
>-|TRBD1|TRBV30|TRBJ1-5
TGTGCCTGGAGTGACTCCCCGGACAGGATCGATCAGCCCCAGCATTTT
CAWSDSPDRIDQPQHF
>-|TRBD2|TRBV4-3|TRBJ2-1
TGCGCCAGCAGCCAAGACGGGCCGGGACTAGCGGGAGCCCTTTCCTACAATGAGCAGTTCTTC
CASSQDGPGLAGALSYNEQFF
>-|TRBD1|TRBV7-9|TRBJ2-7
TGTGCCAGCAGCTCTAGGACAGGACCCGCTTCCTACGAGCAGTACTTC
CASSSRTGPASYEQYF
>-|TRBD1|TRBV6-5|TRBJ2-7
TGTGCCAGCAGTTACAAGGGACAGGGGGCCTACGAGCAGTACTTC
CASSYKGQGAYEQYF
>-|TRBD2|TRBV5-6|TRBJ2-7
TGTGCCAGCAGCTTGGCCTCTAGCGGTACCTACGAGCAGTACTTC
CASSLASSGTYEQYF
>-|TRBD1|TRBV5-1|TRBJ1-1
TGCGCCAGCAGCTCAGAACGAACAGGGGTGACTGAAGCTTTCTTT
CASSSERTGVTEAFF
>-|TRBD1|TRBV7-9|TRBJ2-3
TGTGCCAGCAGCCGGACAGGGGGCGCGATTCGGAGCACAGATACGCAGTATTTT
CASSRTGGAIRSTDTQYF
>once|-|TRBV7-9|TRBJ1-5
TGTGCCAGCAGCTTAGGGGGACACGTCAATCAGCCCCAGCATTTT
CASSLGGHVNQPQHF
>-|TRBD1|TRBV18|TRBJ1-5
TGTGCCACCTACCCAGACAGGGATCAGCCCCAGCATTTT
CATYPDRDQPQHF
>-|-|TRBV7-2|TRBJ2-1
TGTGCCAGCAGCTTGAAACAGTTTCGCAATGAGCAGTTCTTC
CASSLKQFRNEQFF
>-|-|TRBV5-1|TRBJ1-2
TGCGCCAGCAGCTTGGACCCGGTTGACAGCTCCTATGGCTACACCTTC
CASSLDPVDSSYGYTF
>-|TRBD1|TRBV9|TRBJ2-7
TGTGCCAGCAGCGTAGACCCCTCCGGGACAGGACGCTACGAGCAGTACTTC
CASSVDPSGTGRYEQYF
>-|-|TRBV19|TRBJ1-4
TGTGCCAGTAGCTTCACTGGGCAGGGTCATGAAAAACTGTTTTTT
CASSFTGQGHEKLFF